This note documents a single TCR beta chain sequence. Normal lung was sampled as far from the tumour as possible, at least 3 cm. This entry belongs to a study of immune cell composition in non-small cell lung cancer. The CDR3 contains 14 residues. The trim removed 4 bases at V and 5 bases at J, leaving 4 bases unmatched. CDR1 is SGHRS, CDR2 YFSETQ, per germline. Repertoires were generated with immunoSEQ multiplex PCR, while TCRdb's copy carries only in-frame clones and drops some. In the table there are approximately 6,600 clones, 77% of which are singletons. This chain uses TRBV5-1 with TRBJ2-1, with TRBD1 matching over 9 bases. The sample was non-adjacent lung tissue. The sequence was obtained from a human donor with non-small cell lung cancer. CDR3 amino acids: CASSQQGADNEQFF. The CDR3 nucleotides are TGCGCCAGCAGCCAACAGGGGGCGGACAATGAGCAGTTCTTC.